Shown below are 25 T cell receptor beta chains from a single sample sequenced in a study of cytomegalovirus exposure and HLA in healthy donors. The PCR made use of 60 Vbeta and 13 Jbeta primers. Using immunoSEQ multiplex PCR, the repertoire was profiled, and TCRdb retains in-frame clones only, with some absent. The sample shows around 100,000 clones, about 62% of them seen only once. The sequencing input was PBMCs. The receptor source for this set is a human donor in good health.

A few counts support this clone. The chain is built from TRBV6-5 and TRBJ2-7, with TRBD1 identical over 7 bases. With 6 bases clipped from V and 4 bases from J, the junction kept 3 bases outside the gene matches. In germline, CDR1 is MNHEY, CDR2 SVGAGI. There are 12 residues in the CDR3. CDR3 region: CASRKGAYEQYF. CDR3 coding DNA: TGTGCCAGCAGAAAGGGGGCTTACGAGCAGTACTTC.

CDR3 DNA: TGTGCCAGCAGTTACAGCGGGAGGGCCACCGAGCAGTACTTC. Amino acid sequence: CASSYSGRATEQYF. The chain employs TRBV6-5 and TRBJ2-7; TRBD2 matches 10 bases. Trimming took 2 bases from V and 6 from J; bases not matched to a gene: 4. The CDR3 totals 14 residues. CDR1 MNHEY and CDR2 SVGAGI come from the germline V gene.

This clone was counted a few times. This CDR3 reads CASSPQLEGADTQYF. For the CDR3, the DNA is TGTGCCAGCTCACCTCAACTAGAGGGCGCAGATACGCAGTATTTT. The gene calls are TRBV18 and TRBJ2-3, with D possibly being TRBD2 (5 bases). Germline CDR1 reads KGHSH; CDR2 reads LQKENI. The CDR3 extends over 15 amino acids. Trimming shortened V by 3 bases and J by 4 bases, and 14 bases separated the two germline ends.

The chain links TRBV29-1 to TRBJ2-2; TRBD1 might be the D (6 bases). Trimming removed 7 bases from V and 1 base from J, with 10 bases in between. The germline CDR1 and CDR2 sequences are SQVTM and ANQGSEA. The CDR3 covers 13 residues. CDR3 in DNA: TGCAGCGGATCCAGGGGGAACACCGGGGAGCTGTTTTTT. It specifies CSGSRGNTGELFF.

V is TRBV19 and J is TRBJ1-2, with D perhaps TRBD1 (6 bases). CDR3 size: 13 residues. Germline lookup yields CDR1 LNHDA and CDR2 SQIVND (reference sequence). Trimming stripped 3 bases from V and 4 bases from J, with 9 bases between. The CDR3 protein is CASSMQGTYGYTF. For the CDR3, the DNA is TGTGCCAGTAGTATGCAGGGGACCTATGGCTACACCTTC.

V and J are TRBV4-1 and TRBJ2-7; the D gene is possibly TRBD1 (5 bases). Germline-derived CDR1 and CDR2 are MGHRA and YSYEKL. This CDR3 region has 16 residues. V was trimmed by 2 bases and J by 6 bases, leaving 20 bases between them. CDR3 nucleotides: TGCGCCAGCAGCCAATTCACAGGTGCCTCGGTGGGCGAGCAGTACTTC. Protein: CASSQFTGASVGEQYF.

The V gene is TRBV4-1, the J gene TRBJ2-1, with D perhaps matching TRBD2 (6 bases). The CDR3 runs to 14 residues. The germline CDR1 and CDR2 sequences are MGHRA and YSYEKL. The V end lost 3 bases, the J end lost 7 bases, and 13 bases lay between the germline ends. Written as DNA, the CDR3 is TGCGCCAGCAGCCACACCGGGAGCGAGAATGAGCAGTTCTTC. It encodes CASSHTGSENEQFF.

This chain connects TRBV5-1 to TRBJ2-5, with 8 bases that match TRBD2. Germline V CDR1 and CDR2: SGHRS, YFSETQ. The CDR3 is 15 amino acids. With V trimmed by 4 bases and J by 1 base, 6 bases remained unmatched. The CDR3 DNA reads TGCGCCAGCAGCAGGGTAGCGGGATCCCAAGAGACCCAGTACTTC. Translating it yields CASSRVAGSQETQYF.

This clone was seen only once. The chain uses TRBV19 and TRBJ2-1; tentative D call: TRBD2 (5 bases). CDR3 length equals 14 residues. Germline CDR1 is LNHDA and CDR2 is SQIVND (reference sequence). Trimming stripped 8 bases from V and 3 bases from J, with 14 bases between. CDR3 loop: CASQSSDFYNEQFF. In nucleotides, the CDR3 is TGTGCCAGTCAGTCCTCGGACTTCTACAATGAGCAGTTCTTC. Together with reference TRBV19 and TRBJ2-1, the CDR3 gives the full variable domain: DGGITQSPKYLFRKEGQNVTLSCEQNLNHDAMYWYRQDPGQGLRLIYYSQIVNDFQKGDIAEGYSVSREKKESFPLTVTSAQKNPTAFYLCASQSSDFYNEQFFGPGTRLTVL.

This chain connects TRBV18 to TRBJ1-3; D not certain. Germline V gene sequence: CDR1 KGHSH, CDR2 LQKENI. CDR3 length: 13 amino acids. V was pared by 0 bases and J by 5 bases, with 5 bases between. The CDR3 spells CASSPPERNTIYF. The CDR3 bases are TGTGCCAGCTCACCACCGGAGAGAAACACCATATATTTT.

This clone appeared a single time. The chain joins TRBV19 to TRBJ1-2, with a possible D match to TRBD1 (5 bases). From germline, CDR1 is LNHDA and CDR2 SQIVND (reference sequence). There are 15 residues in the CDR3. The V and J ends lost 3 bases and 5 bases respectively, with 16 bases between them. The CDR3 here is CASSIRPLGQYGYTF. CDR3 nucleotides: TGTGCCAGTAGTATTCGCCCTTTGGGGCAGTATGGCTACACCTTC.

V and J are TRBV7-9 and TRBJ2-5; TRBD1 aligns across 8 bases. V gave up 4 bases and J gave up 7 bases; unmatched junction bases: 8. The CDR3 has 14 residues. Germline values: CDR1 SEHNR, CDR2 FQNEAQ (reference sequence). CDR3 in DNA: TGTGCCAGCAGCTGGGGTGGACAGGGCGCGACCCAGTACTTC. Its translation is CASSWGGQGATQYF.

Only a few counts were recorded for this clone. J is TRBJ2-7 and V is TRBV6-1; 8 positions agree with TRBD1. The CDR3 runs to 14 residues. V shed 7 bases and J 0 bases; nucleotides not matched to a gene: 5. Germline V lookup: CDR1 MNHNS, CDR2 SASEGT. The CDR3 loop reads CASMDRASSYEQYF. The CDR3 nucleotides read TGTGCCAGCATGGACAGGGCTAGCTCCTACGAGCAGTACTTC.

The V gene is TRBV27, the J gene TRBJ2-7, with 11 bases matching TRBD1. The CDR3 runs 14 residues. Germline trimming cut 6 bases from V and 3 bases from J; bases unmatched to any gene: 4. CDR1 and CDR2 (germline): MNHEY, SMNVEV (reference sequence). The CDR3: CASSWGTGGYEQYF. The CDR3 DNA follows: TGTGCCAGCAGCTGGGGGACAGGGGGCTACGAGCAGTACTTC.

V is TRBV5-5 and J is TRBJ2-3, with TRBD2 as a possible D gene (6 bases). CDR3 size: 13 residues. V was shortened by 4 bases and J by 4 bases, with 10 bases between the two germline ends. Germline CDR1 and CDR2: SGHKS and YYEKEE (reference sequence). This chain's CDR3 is CASSPWGADTQYF. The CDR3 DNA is TGTGCCAGCAGCCCGTGGGGGGCAGATACGCAGTATTTT.

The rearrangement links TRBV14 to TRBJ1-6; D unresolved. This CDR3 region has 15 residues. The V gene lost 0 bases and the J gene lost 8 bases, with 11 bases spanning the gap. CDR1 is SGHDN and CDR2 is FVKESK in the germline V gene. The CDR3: CASSQEAGWDSPLHF. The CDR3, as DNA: TGTGCCAGCAGCCAAGAAGCAGGATGGGATTCACCCCTCCACTTT.

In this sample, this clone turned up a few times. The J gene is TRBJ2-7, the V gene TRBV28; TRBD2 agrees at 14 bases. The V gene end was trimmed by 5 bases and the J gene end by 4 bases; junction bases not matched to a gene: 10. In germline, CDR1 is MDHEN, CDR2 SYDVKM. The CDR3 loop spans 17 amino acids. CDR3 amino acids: CASSQTSGRALSYEQYF. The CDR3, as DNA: TGTGCCAGCAGTCAGACTAGCGGGAGGGCGCTCTCTTACGAGCAGTACTTC.

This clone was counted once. As DNA, the CDR3 is TGTGCCAGCAAGAAGGGGCTCCTCAATCAGCCCCAGCATTTT. It translates to CASKKGLLNQPQHF. The chain recombines TRBV28 with TRBJ1-5; D is perhaps TRBD1 (5 bases). With 7 bases removed from V and 3 bases from J, the gap between germline ends came to 13 bases. The CDR3 loop spans 14 amino acids. Germline V gene sequence: CDR1 MDHEN, CDR2 SYDVKM. The full variable domain, with the rest looked up from reference TRBV28 and TRBJ1-5, is DVKVTQSSRYLVKRTGEKVFLECVQDMDHENMFWYRQDPGLGLRLIYFSYDVKMKEKGDIPEGYSVSREKKERFSLILESASTNQTSMYLCASKKGLLNQPQHFGDGTRLSIL.

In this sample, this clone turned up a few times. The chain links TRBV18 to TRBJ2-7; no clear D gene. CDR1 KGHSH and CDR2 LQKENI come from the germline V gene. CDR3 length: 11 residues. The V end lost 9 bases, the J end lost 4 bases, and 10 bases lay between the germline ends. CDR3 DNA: TGTGCCAGTTCCAACCAGTACGAGCAGTACTTC. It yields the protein CASSNQYEQYF.

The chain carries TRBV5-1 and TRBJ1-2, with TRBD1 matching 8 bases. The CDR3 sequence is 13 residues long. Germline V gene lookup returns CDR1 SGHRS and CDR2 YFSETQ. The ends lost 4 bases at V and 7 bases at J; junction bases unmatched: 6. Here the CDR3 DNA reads TGCGCCAGCAGCCTGGACAGGGTGGGTGGCTACACCTTC. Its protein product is CASSLDRVGGYTF.

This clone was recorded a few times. The CDR3 here is CASSAQRRNTEAFF. CDR3 in DNA: TGTGCCAGCAGCGCACAACGTCGGAACACTGAAGCTTTCTTT. The chain carries TRBV5-6 and TRBJ1-1; unclear D gene. Germline-derived CDR1 and CDR2 are SGHDT and YYEEEE. Deletions cut 4 bases from V and 1 base from J, with 11 bases between. This CDR3 is built from 14 residues.

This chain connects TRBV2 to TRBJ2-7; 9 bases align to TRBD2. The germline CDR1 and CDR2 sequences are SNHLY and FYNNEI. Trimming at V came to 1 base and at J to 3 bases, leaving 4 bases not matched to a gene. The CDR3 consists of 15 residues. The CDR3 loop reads CASSEGLAGFYEQYF. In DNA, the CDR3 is TGTGCCAGCAGTGAAGGTCTAGCGGGGTTCTACGAGCAGTACTTC.

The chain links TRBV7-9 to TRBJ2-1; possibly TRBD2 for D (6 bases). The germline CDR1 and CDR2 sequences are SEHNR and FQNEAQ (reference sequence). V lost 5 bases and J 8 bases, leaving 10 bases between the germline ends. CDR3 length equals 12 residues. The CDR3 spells CASSAASDEQFF. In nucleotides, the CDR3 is TGTGCCAGCAGCGCCGCTAGCGATGAGCAGTTCTTC.

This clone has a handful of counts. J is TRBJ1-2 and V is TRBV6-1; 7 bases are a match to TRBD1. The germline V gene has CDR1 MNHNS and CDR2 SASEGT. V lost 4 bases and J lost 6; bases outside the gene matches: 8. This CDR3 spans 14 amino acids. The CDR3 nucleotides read TGTGCCAGCAGTGGAACTACAGGGGCTGATGGCTACACCTTC. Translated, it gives CASSGTTGADGYTF.

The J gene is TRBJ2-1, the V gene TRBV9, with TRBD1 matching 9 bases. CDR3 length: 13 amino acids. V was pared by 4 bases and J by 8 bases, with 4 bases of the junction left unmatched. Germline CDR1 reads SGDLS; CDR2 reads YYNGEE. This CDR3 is CASSWDRADEQFF. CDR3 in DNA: TGTGCCAGCAGCTGGGACAGGGCCGATGAGCAGTTCTTC.